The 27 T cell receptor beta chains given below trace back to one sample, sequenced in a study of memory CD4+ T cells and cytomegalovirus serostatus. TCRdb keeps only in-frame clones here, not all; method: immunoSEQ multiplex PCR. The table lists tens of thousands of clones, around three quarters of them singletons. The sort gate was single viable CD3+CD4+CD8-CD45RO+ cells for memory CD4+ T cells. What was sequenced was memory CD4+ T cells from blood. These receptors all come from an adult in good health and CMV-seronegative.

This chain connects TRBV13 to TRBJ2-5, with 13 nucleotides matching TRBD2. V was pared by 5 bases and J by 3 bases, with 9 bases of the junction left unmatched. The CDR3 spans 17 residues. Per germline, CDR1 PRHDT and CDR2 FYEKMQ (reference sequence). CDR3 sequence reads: CASSPGLAGEREETQYF. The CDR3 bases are TGTGCCAGCAGCCCAGGACTAGCGGGAGAAAGGGAAGAGACCCAGTACTTC.

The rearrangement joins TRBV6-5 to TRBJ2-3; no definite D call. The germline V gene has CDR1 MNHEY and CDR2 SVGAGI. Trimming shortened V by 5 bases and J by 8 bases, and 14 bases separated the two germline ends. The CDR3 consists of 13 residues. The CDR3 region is CASSTGPGGTQYF. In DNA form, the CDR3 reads TGTGCCAGCAGTACCGGGCCGGGTGGTACGCAGTATTTT.

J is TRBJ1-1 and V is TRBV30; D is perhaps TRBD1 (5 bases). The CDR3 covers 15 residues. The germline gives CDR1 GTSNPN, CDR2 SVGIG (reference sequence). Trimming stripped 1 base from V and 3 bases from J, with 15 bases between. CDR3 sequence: CAWSAWDRRDTEAFF. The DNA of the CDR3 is TGTGCCTGGAGTGCCTGGGACCGAAGGGACACTGAAGCTTTCTTT.

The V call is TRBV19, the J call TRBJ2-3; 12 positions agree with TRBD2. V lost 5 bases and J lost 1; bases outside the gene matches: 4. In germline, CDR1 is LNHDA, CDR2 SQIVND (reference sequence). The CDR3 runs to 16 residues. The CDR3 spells CASSPSGRAGTDTQYF. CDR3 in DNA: TGTGCCAGTAGTCCTAGCGGGAGGGCCGGCACAGATACGCAGTATTTT. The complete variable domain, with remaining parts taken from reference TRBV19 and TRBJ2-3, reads DGGITQSPKYLFRKEGQNVTLSCEQNLNHDAMYWYRQDPGQGLRLIYYSQIVNDFQKGDIAEGYSVSREKKESFPLTVTSAQKNPTAFYLCASSPSGRAGTDTQYFGPGTRLTVL.

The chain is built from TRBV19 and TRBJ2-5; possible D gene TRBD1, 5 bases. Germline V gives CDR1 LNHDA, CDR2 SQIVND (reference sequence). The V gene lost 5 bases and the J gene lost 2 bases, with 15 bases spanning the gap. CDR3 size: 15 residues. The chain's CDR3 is CASSSAQGFQETQYF. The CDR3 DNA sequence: TGTGCCAGTAGTTCCGCCCAGGGATTTCAAGAGACCCAGTACTTC.

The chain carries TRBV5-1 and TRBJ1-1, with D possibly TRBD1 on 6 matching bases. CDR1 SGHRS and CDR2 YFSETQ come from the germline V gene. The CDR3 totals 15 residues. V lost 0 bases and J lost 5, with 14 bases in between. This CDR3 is CASSLAAAGDTEAFF. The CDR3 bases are TGCGCCAGCAGCTTGGCCGCGGCAGGGGATACTGAAGCTTTCTTT.

In DNA, the CDR3 is TGTGCCAGCTCACCACCGAAGCGGGGGTCGAACACTGAAGCTTTCTTT. This encodes CASSPPKRGSNTEAFF. V gene TRBV18 combines with J gene TRBJ1-1, with TRBD1 as a possible D gene (5 bases). From germline, CDR1 is KGHSH and CDR2 LQKENI. The CDR3 is made up of 16 amino acids. The ends were cut back, 0 bases at V and 1 base at J, with 12 bases in the middle.

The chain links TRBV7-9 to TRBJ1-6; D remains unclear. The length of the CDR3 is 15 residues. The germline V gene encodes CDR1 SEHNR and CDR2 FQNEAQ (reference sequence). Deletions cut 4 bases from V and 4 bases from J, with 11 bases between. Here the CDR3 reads CASSSRTVYNSPLHF. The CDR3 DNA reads TGTGCCAGCAGCTCAAGGACGGTGTATAATTCACCCCTCCACTTT.

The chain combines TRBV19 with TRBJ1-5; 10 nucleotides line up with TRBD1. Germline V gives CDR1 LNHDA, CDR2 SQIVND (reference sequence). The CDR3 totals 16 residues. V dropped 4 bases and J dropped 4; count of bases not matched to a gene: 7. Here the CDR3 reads CASSTLDRGGNQPQHF. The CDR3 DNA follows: TGTGCCAGTAGTACCCTGGACAGGGGGGGAAATCAGCCCCAGCATTTT. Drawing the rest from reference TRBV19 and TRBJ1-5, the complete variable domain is DGGITQSPKYLFRKEGQNVTLSCEQNLNHDAMYWYRQDPGQGLRLIYYSQIVNDFQKGDIAEGYSVSREKKESFPLTVTSAQKNPTAFYLCASSTLDRGGNQPQHFGDGTRLSIL.

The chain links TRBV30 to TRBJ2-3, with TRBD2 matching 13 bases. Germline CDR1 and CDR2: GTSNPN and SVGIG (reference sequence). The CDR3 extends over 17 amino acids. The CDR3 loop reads CAEDSRGLAGETDTQYF. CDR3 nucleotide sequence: TGTGCGGAAGACTCACGCGGACTAGCGGGAGAAACAGATACGCAGTATTTT.

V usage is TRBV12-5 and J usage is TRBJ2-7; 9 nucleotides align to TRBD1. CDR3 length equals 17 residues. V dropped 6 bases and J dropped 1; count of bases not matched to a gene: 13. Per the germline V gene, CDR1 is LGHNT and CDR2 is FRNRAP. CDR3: CASGPFSGQGWSYEQYF. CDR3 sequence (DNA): TGTGCTAGTGGGCCATTCTCGGGACAGGGATGGTCCTACGAGCAGTACTTC. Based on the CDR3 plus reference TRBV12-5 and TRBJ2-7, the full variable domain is DARVTQTPRHKVTEMGQEVTMRCQPILGHNTVFWYRQTMMQGLELLAYFRNRAPLDDSGMPKDRFSAEMPDATLATLKIQPSEPRDSAVYFCASGPFSGQGWSYEQYFGPGTRLTVT.

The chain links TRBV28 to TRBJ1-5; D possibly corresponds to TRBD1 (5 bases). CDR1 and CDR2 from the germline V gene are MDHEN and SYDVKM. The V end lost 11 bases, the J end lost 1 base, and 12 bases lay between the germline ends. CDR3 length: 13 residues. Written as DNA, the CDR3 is TGTGCCTGGAGGGGTGGGAGCAATCAGCCCCAGCATTTT. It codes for CAWRGGSNQPQHF.

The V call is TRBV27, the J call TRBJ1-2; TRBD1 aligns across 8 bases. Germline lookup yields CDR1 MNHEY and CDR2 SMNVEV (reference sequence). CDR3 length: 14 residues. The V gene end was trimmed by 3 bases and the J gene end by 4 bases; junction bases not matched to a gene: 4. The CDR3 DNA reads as TGTGCCAGCAGTTTCCGACAGGGGTCCTATGGCTACACCTTC. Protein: CASSFRQGSYGYTF.

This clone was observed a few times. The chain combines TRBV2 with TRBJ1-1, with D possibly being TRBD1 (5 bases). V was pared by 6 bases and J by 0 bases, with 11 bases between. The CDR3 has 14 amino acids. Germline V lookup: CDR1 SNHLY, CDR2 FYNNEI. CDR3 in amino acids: CASSPTVMNTEAFF. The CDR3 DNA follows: TGTGCCAGCAGCCCGACAGTCATGAACACTGAAGCTTTCTTT.

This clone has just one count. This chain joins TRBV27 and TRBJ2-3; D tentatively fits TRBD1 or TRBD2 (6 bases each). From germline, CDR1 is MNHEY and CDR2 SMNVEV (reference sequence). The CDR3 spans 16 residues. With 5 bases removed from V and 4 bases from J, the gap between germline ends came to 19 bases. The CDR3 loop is CASSPPRGAFADTQYF. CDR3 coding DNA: TGTGCCAGCAGTCCCCCTAGGGGGGCGTTCGCAGATACGCAGTATTTT.

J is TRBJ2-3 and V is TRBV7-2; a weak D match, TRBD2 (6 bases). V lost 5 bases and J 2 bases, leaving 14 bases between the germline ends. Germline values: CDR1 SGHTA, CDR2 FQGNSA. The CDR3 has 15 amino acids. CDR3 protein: CASSTEGLPTDTQYF. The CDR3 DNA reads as TGTGCCAGCAGCACGGAGGGCCTTCCCACAGATACGCAGTATTTT. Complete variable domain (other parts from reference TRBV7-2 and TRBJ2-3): GAGVSQSPSNKVTEKGKDVELRCDPISGHTALYWYRQSLGQGLEFLIYFQGNSAPDKSGLPSDRFSAERTGGSVSTLTIQRTQQEDSAVYLCASSTEGLPTDTQYFGPGTRLTVL.

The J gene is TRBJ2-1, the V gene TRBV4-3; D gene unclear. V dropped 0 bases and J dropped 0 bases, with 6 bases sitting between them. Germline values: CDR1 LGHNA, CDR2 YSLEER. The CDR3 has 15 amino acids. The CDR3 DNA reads TGCGCCAGCAGCCAAGACCCCATCTCCTACAATGAGCAGTTCTTC. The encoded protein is CASSQDPISYNEQFF.

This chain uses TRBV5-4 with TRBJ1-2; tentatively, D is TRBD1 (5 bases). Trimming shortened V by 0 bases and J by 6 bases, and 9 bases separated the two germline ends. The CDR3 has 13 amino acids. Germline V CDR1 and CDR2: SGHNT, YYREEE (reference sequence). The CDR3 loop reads CASSLGRDNGYTF. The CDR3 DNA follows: TGTGCCAGCAGCTTGGGCAGGGATAATGGCTACACCTTC.

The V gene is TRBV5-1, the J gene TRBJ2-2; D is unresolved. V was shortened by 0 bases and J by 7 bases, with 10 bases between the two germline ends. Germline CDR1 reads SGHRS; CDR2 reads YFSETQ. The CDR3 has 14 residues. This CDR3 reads CASSLDPDGGELFF. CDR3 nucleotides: TGCGCCAGCAGCTTGGATCCGGACGGCGGGGAGCTGTTTTTT.

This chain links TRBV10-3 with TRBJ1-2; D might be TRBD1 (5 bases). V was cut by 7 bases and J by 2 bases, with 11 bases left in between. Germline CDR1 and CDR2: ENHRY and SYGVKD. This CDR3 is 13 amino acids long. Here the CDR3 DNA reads TGTGCCATCACTAAAACAGGAAACTATGGCTACACCTTC. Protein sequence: CAITKTGNYGYTF.

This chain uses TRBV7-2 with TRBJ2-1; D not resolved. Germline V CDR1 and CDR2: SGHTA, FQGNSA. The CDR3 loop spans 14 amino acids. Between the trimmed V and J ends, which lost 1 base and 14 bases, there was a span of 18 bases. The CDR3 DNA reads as TGTGCCAGCAGCTTAGAATTCGGTCTAGGGTTGGAGTTCTTC. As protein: CASSLEFGLGLEFF. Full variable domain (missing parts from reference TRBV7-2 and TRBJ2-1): GAGVSQSPSNKVTEKGKDVELRCDPISGHTALYWYRQSLGQGLEFLIYFQGNSAPDKSGLPSDRFSAERTGGSVSTLTIQRTQQEDSAVYLCASSLEFGLGLEFFGPGTRLTVL.

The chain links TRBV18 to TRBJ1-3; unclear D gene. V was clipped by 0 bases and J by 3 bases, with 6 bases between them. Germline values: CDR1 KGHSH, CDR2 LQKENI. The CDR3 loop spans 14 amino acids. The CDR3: CASSPPSLGNTIYF. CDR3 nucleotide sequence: TGTGCCAGCTCACCACCGAGTCTTGGAAACACCATATATTTT.

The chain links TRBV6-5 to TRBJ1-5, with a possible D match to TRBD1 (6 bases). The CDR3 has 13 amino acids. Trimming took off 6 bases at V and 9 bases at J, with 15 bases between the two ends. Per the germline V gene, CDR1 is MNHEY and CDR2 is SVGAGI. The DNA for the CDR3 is TGTGCCAGCAGCCTCACAACAGGGTGGCCCCAGCATTTT. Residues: CASSLTTGWPQHF.

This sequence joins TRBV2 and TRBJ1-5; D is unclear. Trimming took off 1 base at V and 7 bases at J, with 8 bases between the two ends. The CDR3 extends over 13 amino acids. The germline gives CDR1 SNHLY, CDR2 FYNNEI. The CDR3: CASSEEEGQPQHF. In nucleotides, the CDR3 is TGTGCCAGCAGTGAAGAGGAGGGCCAGCCCCAGCATTTT.

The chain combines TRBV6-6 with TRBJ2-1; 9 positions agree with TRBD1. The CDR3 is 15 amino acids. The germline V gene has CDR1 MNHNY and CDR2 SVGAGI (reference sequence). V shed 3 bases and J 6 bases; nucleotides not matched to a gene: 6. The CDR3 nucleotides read TGTGCCAGCAGTTATGCCCCGACAGGGGGCAATGAGCAGTTCTTC. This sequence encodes CASSYAPTGGNEQFF.

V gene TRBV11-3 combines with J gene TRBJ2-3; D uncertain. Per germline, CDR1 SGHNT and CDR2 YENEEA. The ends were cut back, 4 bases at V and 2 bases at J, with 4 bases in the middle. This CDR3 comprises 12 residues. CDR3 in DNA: TGTGCCAGCAGCTCCCACACAGATACGCAGTATTTT. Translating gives CASSSHTDTQYF.

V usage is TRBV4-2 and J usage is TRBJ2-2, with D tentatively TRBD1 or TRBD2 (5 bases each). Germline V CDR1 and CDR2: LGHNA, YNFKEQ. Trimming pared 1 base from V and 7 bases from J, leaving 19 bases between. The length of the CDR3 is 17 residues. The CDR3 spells CASSQGDPRDGGGELFF. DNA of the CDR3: TGTGCCAGCAGCCAAGGGGACCCCCGAGATGGGGGCGGGGAGCTGTTTTTT.